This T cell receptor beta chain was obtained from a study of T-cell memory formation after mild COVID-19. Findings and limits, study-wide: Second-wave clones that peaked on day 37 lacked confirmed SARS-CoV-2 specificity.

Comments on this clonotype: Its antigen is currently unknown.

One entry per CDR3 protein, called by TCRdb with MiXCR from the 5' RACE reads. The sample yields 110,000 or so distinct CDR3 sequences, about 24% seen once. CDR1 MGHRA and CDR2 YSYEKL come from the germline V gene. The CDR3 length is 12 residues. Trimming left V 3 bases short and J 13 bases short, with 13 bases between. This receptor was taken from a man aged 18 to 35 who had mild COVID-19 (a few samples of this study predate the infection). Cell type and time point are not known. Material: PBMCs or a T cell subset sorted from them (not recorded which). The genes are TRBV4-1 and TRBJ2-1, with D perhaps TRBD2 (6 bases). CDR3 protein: CASSQREDNQFF. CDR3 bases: TGCGCCAGCAGCCAGAGGGAGGACAACCAGTTCTTC.